A single TCR beta chain is shown here with its context. The data stem from a study of blood T cell repertoires in COVID-19. In the study overall: Acute and convalescent COVID-19 specimens originated in the United States, Italy and Spain. From T cells, B-cell-depleted T cells, or PBMCs came the material, which was cDNA or gDNA.

Under the authors' procedure: Scientists estimated how many nucleated cells there were by amplifying reference gene primers. Clones were sequenced by immunoSEQ multiplex PCR, and TCRdb holds only the in-frame ones, with some missing. That table furnishes V, J and clone size, whereas the DNA furnished D and trimming. The table has thousands of clones, approximately 90% seen once; the top ten hold 7% to 9.5%. The sequencing sample was made of peripheral blood. The sequence was obtained from a human donor in a cohort sampled during active COVID-19. The donor label of this sample is uncertain.

The CDR3: CASSQGSGNTIYF. DNA of the CDR3: TGCGCCAGCAGCCAGGGGTCCGGAAACACCATATATTTT. This chain links TRBV5-1 with TRBJ1-3, with D possibly matching TRBD1 (6 bases). The ends were cut back, 4 bases at V and 4 bases at J, with 9 bases in the middle. Germline assignment: CDR1 SGHRS and CDR2 YFSETQ. The CDR3 spans 13 residues.